These 15 T cell receptor beta chains were all obtained from the same sample, sequenced in a study of blood T cells in healthy people across ages. With a J-beta primer mix and a sample-barcoded 5' primer, a second PCR ran roughly 6 to 12 cycles. Each CDR3 protein gets one entry after TCRdb re-called the 5' RACE reads with MiXCR. This repertoire shows approximately 580,000 distinct CDR3 sequences, about 24% found once; its top ten account for 7.5% to 9%. The same sample was also used in a study of T cells of mothers and their children.

Sequencing used blood. These receptors were collected from a boy between 10 and 17 years old in good health.

This chain uses TRBV28 with TRBJ2-3; D tentatively reads TRBD1 or TRBD2 (6 bases each). The V end was cut by 2 bases, the J end by 1 base, with 19 bases between. Germline V gene lookup returns CDR1 MDHEN and CDR2 SYDVKM. The CDR3 covers 18 residues. The CDR3 sequence is CASSLDAGGFSRTDTQYF. The CDR3 region has the DNA TGTGCCAGCAGTTTAGACGCCGGGGGCTTCTCGCGCACAGATACGCAGTATTTT.

Only a few counts were recorded for this clonotype. The genes are TRBV3-1 and TRBJ2-7; unclear D gene. Between the trimmed V and J ends, which lost 4 bases and 3 bases, there was a span of 13 bases. This CDR3 is 14 amino acids long. Germline CDR1 is LGHDT and CDR2 is YNNKEL (reference sequence). CDR3 sequence (DNA): TGTGCCAGCAGCCCGTCGGATTTGAGCTACGAGCAGTACTTC. It specifies CASSPSDLSYEQYF.

This clonotype was detected a few times. At one boundary the junction diverges from the germline segment, which might be a read error. V usage is TRBV7-2 and J usage is TRBJ2-5; 7 bases are a match to TRBD1. CDR3 length: 11 amino acids. The germline gives CDR1 SGHTA, CDR2 FQGNSA. CDR3 sequence (DNA): TGTGCCAGCAGCCCAGGGACAGTTCACTTCTTC. Translated: CASSPGTVHFF.

A few counts support this clonotype. This chain connects TRBV28 to TRBJ2-7; 10 nucleotides align to TRBD2. There are 15 residues in the CDR3. V was pared by 5 bases and J by 0 bases, with 4 bases of the junction left unmatched. Germline V gene sequence: CDR1 MDHEN, CDR2 SYDVKM. CDR3 region: CASSTVAGGSYEQYF. The CDR3 nucleotides are TGTGCCAGCAGTACCGTAGCGGGAGGCTCCTACGAGCAGTACTTC. Using reference TRBV28 and TRBJ2-7 for the parts outside the CDR3, the full variable domain is DVKVTQSSRYLVKRTGEKVFLECVQDMDHENMFWYRQDPGLGLRLIYFSYDVKMKEKGDIPEGYSVSREKKERFSLILESASTNQTSMYLCASSTVAGGSYEQYFGPGTRLTVT.

This clonotype was seen at least ten times. The gene calls are TRBV15 and TRBJ1-4; D is uncertain. V was pared by 3 bases and J by 4 bases, with 6 bases between. Germline V CDR1 and CDR2: LNHNV, YYDKDF (reference sequence). CDR3 length: 13 amino acids. The CDR3 spells CATSREINEKLFF. DNA for the CDR3: TGTGCCACCAGCAGGGAGATTAATGAAAAACTGTTTTTT.

This clonotype was seen only a few times. This rearrangement joins TRBV6-2 or TRBV6-3 to TRBJ2-7, with a tentative D call TRBD2 (6 bases). The end of the DNA is better explained by TRBJ2-1, so the J call may be wrong. The CDR3 has 15 amino acids. Germline assignment: CDR1 MNHEY and CDR2 SVGEGT. CDR3: CASINTAEGWFEQFF. The CDR3 DNA sequence: TGTGCCAGCATCAACACGGCGGAGGGATGGTTTGAGCAGTTCTTC.

The chain links TRBV9 to TRBJ2-1, with D perhaps matching TRBD1 (5 bases). The CDR3 is 15 residues long. Germline CDR1 is SGDLS and CDR2 is YYNGEE. V lost 4 bases and J 2 bases, leaving 13 bases between the germline ends. The CDR3 protein is CASSPRTQTYNEQFF. CDR3 bases: TGTGCCAGCAGCCCGAGGACACAGACCTACAATGAGCAGTTCTTC.

This sequence joins TRBV7-2 and TRBJ2-5; D might be TRBD1 or TRBD2, each matching 6 bases. This CDR3 spans 15 amino acids. The germline V gene encodes CDR1 SGHTA and CDR2 FQGNSA. V shed 1 base and J shed 4 bases, with 13 bases lying between them. Here the CDR3 DNA reads TGTGCCAGCAGCTTAGACGGTGGGGGGCGAGAGACCCAGTACTTC. It translates to CASSLDGGGRETQYF.

This clonotype occurred a few times. This chain links TRBV9 with TRBJ2-3; tentatively, D is TRBD1 (6 bases). V gave up 5 bases and J gave up 4 bases, with 26 bases separating them. This CDR3 is 18 amino acids long. Germline loops: CDR1 SGDLS, CDR2 YYNGEE. This chain's CDR3 is CASSLNWRQIKGADTQYF. In DNA form, the CDR3 reads TGTGCCAGCAGTTTGAACTGGAGGCAAATAAAGGGGGCAGATACGCAGTATTTT.

The chain employs TRBV20-1 and TRBJ1-4; TRBD1 is a possible D gene (5 bases). CDR3 length: 12 amino acids. Germline V gives CDR1 DFQATT, CDR2 SNEGSKA (reference sequence). Trimming removed 0 bases at V and 8 bases at J, with 7 bases between. Written as DNA, the CDR3 is TGCAGTGCTAGAGATGGGGGGGAAAAACTGTTTTTT. It codes for CSARDGGEKLFF.

This clonotype turned up a few times. The gene calls are TRBV6-2 or TRBV6-3 and TRBJ2-1; 11 nucleotides line up with TRBD2. This CDR3 comprises 16 residues. The junction had 10 bases not matched to a gene; V was cut back by 6 bases and J by 6 bases. The germline V gene has CDR1 MNHEY and CDR2 SVGEGT. CDR3 sequence (DNA): TGTGCCAGCAGCCCTATACTAGCGGGGGATTTCAATGAGCAGTTCTTC. It specifies CASSPILAGDFNEQFF.

The table lists this clonotype with a few counts. The rearrangement links TRBV12-5 to TRBJ2-5, with 7 bases fitting TRBD2. The J call could be wrong; TRBJ2-1 is a better fit for the DNA end. Per the germline V gene, CDR1 is LGHNT and CDR2 is FRNRAP. CDR3 length: 14 residues. The CDR3 DNA is TGTGCTAGTGCCCTTGGGGGGGGGAAAAATGAGCAGTTCTTC. This gives the protein CASALGGGKNEQFF.

The rearrangement uses TRBV5-1 and TRBJ2-6, with unresolved D. The CDR3 length is 15 residues. CDR1 and CDR2 (germline): SGHRS, YFSETQ. Trimming removed 0 bases at V and 4 bases at J, with 8 bases between. The CDR3 loop is CASSLEYGGANVLTF. CDR3 DNA: TGCGCCAGCAGCTTGGAATACGGGGGGGCCAACGTCCTGACTTTC.

Of note for this clonotype: A read error may explain this, as a much larger clone is one base away. The gene calls are TRBV6-2 or TRBV6-3 and TRBJ2-5; no definite D call. The CDR3 loop spans 11 amino acids. CDR1 is MNHEY and CDR2 is SVGEGT in the germline V gene. Trimming pared 6 bases from V and 5 bases from J, leaving 7 bases between. CDR3 in amino acids: CASSHVETQYF. CDR3 nucleotide sequence: TGTGCCAGCAGCCACGTGGAGACCCAGTACTTC.

The genes are TRBV6-6 and TRBJ2-1; D is ambiguous. The closer fit of TRBJ2-5 to the DNA end suggests the J call may be wrong. The CDR3 spans 14 residues. CDR1 and CDR2 from the germline V gene are MNHNY and SVGAGI (reference sequence). The CDR3 spells CASSYRADQETQYF. The CDR3 nucleotides read TGTGCCAGCAGTTACAGGGCGGATCAAGAGACCCAGTACTTC.